A selection of T cell receptor beta chains follows, all from one sample in a study of T cells in Graves' hyperthyroidism and ophthalmopathy. One entry per CDR3 protein results from TCRdb running MiXCR on the multiplex PCR reads. The sample contains under 300,000 distinct CDR3 sequences, roughly 13% of which appear only once. The specimen sequenced was blood. These receptors all stem from a woman between 40 and 50 years old with Graves' hyperthyroidism. Both conserved end residues are part of each CDR3. Each record gives: clone size, J gene, V gene, D gene, CDR3 protein, CDR3 DNA. The D gene is left open where the match is weak. Clone size appears in some rows only: once, few, many, or a class for an expanded clone.

few TRBJ2-7 TRBV5-5 NA CASGSYEQYF TGTGCCAGCGGGTCCTACGAGCAGTACTTC
many TRBJ1-5 TRBV20-1 NA CSARDFFGNQPQHF TGCAGTGCTAGAGATTTTTTTGGCAATCAGCCCCAGCATTTT
NA TRBJ1-4 TRBV7-9 NA CTSSLARATNEELFF TGTACCAGCAGCTTAGCCAGGGCAACTAATGAAGAACTGTTTTTT
many TRBJ2-5 TRBV9 TRBD1 CASSVGLGTEETQYF TGTGCCAGCAGCGTAGGGCTCGGGACAGAAGAGACCCAGTACTTC
few TRBJ2-5 TRBV7-6 NA CASSEKETQYF TGTGCCAGCAGCGAAAAAGAGACCCAGTACTTC
many TRBJ1-1 TRBV5-1 TRBD1 CASSDLGQDFSMNTEAFF TGCGCCAGCAGCGACTTGGGACAGGATTTCTCCATGAACACTGAAGCTTTCTTT
NA TRBJ2-1 TRBV2 NA CASSERHEQFF TGTGCCAGCAGTGAGAGGCATGAGCAGTTCTTC
NA TRBJ2-1 TRBV9 TRBD2 CASSVGVAGLYNEQFF TGTGCCAGCAGCGTAGGCGTAGCGGGTCTCTACAATGAGCAGTTCTTC
many TRBJ1-5 TRBV28 TRBD1 CASSQGQVFQPQHF TGTGCCAGCAGTCAGGGACAGGTATTTCAGCCCCAGCATTTT
many TRBJ1-5 TRBV20-1 NA CSARAAGSGNQPQHF TGCAGTGCTAGAGCTGCGGGTTCTGGCAATCAGCCCCAGCATTTT
few TRBJ1-4 TRBV5-8 NA CASTSGTVNEKLFF TGTGCCAGCACCTCAGGGACGGTCAATGAAAAACTGTTTTTT
many TRBJ1-1 TRBV25-1 NA CASSAAESLTMEAFF TGTGCCAGCAGTGCCGCGGAGTCTTTGACTATGGAAGCTTTCTTT
many TRBJ2-7 TRBV7-2 TRBD2 CASSLAGTSGTYEQYF TGTGCCAGCAGCTTAGCCGGGACTAGCGGGACCTACGAGCAGTACTTC
many TRBJ1-4 TRBV28 TRBD1 CASSPYVKGGEKLFF TGTGCCAGCAGTCCCTACGTCAAAGGGGGCGAAAAACTGTTTTTT
many TRBJ1-2 TRBV28 NA CASKMLRWDGYTF TGTGCCAGCAAAATGTTACGGTGGGATGGCTACACCTTC
many TRBJ2-1 TRBV12-3/TRBV12-4 NA CASSFSGQASPAPSGLSYNEQFF TGTGCCAGCAGTTTTTCGGGACAGGCCTCACCCGCGCCTAGCGGCCTGTCCTACAATGAGCAGTTCTTC
NA TRBJ2-2 TRBV6-2/TRBV6-3 NA CASRTGMGYEQYFGPGTGELFF NA
many TRBJ2-3 TRBV6-1 NA CASSKTESYYTDTQYF TGTGCCAGCAGCAAGACAGAATCTTACTACACAGATACGCAGTATTTT
many TRBJ2-2 TRBV6-1 TRBD2 CASAGGSLAGELFF TGTGCCAGTGCCGGCGGGAGTCTTGCCGGGGAGCTGTTTTTT
many TRBJ2-5 TRBV6-1 TRBD2 CASSDWTSGTRETQYF TGTGCCAGCAGTGACTGGACTAGCGGGACAAGGGAGACCCAGTACTTC
few TRBJ2-1 TRBV29-1 TRBD2 CNVEDRAGAGEQFF TGCAACGTTGAAGACCGAGCGGGAGCTGGTGAGCAGTTCTTC
many TRBJ2-4 TRBV6-6 NA CASSYSGSLAKNIQYF TGTGCCAGCAGTTACAGTGGCAGTCTAGCCAAAAACATTCAGTACTTC
many TRBJ1-1 TRBV5-1 NA CASSWGTPEGTEAFF TGCGCCAGCAGCTGGGGGACACCGGAGGGGACTGAAGCTTTCTTT
many TRBJ2-7 TRBV19 NA CASSKGGPTPSEQYF TGTGCCAGTAGTAAAGGCGGGCCTACACCTAGTGAGCAGTACTTC
NA TRBJ2-5 TRBV7-7 TRBD2 CASSSRTSGKGTVETQYF TGTGCTAGCAGCTCCCGGACTAGCGGGAAAGGCACGGTTGAGACCCAGTACTTC
NA TRBJ1-5 TRBV4-1 NA CASSQLPHSNQPQHF TGCGCCAGCAGCCAATTACCTCATAGCAATCAGCCCCAGCATTTT
many TRBJ2-3 TRBV5-1 TRBD2 CASRAGASTDTQYF TGCGCCAGCAGGGCGGGAGCGAGTACAGATACGCAGTATTTT
many TRBJ1-3 TRBV11-2 NA CASRFLISGNTIYF TGTGCCAGCCGATTCCTGATCTCTGGAAACACCATATATTTT
many TRBJ2-5 TRBV28 NA CASSAIDWVQETQYF TGTGCCAGCAGTGCTATCGACTGGGTACAAGAGACCCAGTACTTC
many TRBJ2-1 TRBV20-1 NA CSATTGAGVDNEQFF TGCAGTGCCACCACAGGAGCGGGCGTGGACAATGAGCAGTTCTTC
many TRBJ1-1 TRBV6-5 NA CASSFSSNTEAFF TGTGCCAGCAGTTTCTCCAGCAACACTGAAGCTTTCTTT
many TRBJ1-1 TRBV6-1 NA CASSDPWTQNTEAFF TGTGCCAGCAGTGACCCCTGGACACAGAACACTGAAGCTTTCTTT
many TRBJ2-7 TRBV15 NA CATRGVGGGYEQYF TGTGCCACCAGGGGGGTTGGAGGAGGGTACGAGCAGTACTTC
NA TRBJ2-2 TRBV27 NA CASSFSRTVDNTGELFF TGTGCCAGCAGTTTCTCCCGGACCGTGGATAACACCGGGGAGCTGTTTTTT
many TRBJ2-4 TRBV30 NA CASSDGGGNIQYF TGTGCCTCCTCAGACGGTGGGGGGAACATTCAGTACTTC
many TRBJ2-3 TRBV5-1 NA CASSISQVTDTQYF TGCGCCAGCAGTATAAGTCAGGTCACAGATACGCAGTATTTT
many TRBJ1-1 TRBV19 NA CASSIEGAGTEAFF TGTGCCAGTAGTATAGAGGGGGCTGGAACTGAAGCTTTCTTT
NA TRBJ1-2 TRBV5-4 TRBD1 CASKRQGRYGYTF TGTGCCAGCAAAAGACAGGGGCGCTATGGCTACACCTTC
many TRBJ1-4 TRBV7-9 NA CASSLEGYEKLFF TGTGCCAGCAGCTTAGAGGGGTATGAAAAACTGTTTTTT
few TRBJ2-7 TRBV4-1 NA CASSQELTGTEQYF TGCGCCAGCAGCCAAGAACTAACAGGAACCGAGCAGTACTTC
NA TRBJ2-1 TRBV3-1 TRBD2 CASSRRTSGPYNEQFF TGTGCCAGCAGCCGGAGGACTAGCGGGCCTTACAATGAGCAGTTCTTC
many TRBJ1-5 TRBV12-3/TRBV12-4 NA CASSFDKTELGPVEGNQPQHF TGTGCCAGCAGTTTCGATAAAACCGAATTGGGGCCAGTCGAGGGCAATCAGCCCCAGCATTTT
few TRBJ1-3 TRBV4-1 NA CASSQGISGNTIYF TGCGCCAGCAGCCAAGGGATCTCTGGAAACACCATATATTTT
many TRBJ1-2 TRBV28 NA CASSLTGYYGYTF TGTGCCAGCAGTCTGACGGGCTACTATGGCTACACCTTC
many TRBJ2-1 TRBV6-1 TRBD2 CASSETSRGSNEQFF TGTGCCAGCAGCGAGACTAGCCGGGGGAGCAATGAGCAGTTCTTC
many TRBJ1-1 TRBV20-1 NA CSAWTLMNTEAFF TGCAGTGCCTGGACACTCATGAACACTGAAGCTTTCTTT
NA TRBJ2-1 TRBV6-2/TRBV6-3 TRBD1 CASRRKQGAYNEQFF TGTGCCAGCAGGAGGAAACAGGGGGCTTACAATGAGCAGTTCTTC
many TRBJ1-5 TRBV6-1 TRBD1 CASSPYGGQYSNQPQHF TGTGCCAGCAGTCCTTACGGGGGACAGTATAGCAATCAGCCCCAGCATTTT
few TRBJ2-2 TRBV19 TRBD1 CASSMGQANTGELFF TGTGCCAGTAGTATGGGACAGGCAAACACCGGGGAGCTGTTTTTT